The 32 T cell receptor beta chains in this list originate from one sample, sequenced in a study of blood T cell repertoires in COVID-19. Using immunoSEQ multiplex PCR, the repertoire was profiled, and TCRdb retains in-frame clones only, with some absent. Found here are over 15,000 clones, approximately 80% of them singletons; the top ten hold approximately 10%. The sequenced sample was peripheral blood. These receptors all stem from a man older than 75 with acute or convalescent COVID-19.

The chain couples TRBV10-3 to TRBJ1-2, with 8 bases fitting TRBD1. Germline trimming cut 3 bases from V and 5 bases from J; bases unmatched to any gene: 8. The CDR3 is 15 residues long. Germline CDR1 is ENHRY and CDR2 is SYGVKD. CDR3: CAISEFQGALYGYTF. DNA of the CDR3: TGTGCCATCAGTGAATTTCAGGGGGCGCTTTATGGCTACACCTTC.

Note on this clone: One junction end does not reproduce the germline sequence, and a read error may be involved. The gene calls are TRBV7-9 and TRBJ1-2; D unresolved. Germline CDR1 and CDR2: SEHNR and FQNEAQ (reference sequence). This CDR3 has 9 residues. CDR3 in DNA: TGTGCCAGCAGCTTAATGGGGAGCTTC. Its protein is CASSLMGSF.

About this clone: At the DNA level, this CDR3 is encoded by other sequences in the same sample as well. The rearrangement links TRBV9 to TRBJ2-5, with 12 bases lining up with TRBD2. This CDR3 comprises 16 residues. CDR1 is SGDLS and CDR2 is YYNGEE in the germline V gene. V lost 1 base, J lost 1 base, and 2 bases stayed unmatched. The CDR3 loop is CASSVTSGGPQETQYF. The CDR3 DNA is TGTGCCAGCAGCGTAACTAGCGGGGGGCCCCAAGAGACCCAGTACTTC.

V usage is TRBV5-1 and J usage is TRBJ2-1, with 12 bases identical to TRBD2. Losses at the gene ends were 4 bases for V and 6 bases for J; bases not matched to a gene: 5. CDR1 SGHRS and CDR2 YFSETQ come from the germline V gene. The CDR3 sequence is 15 residues long. CDR3 nucleotides: TGCGCCAGCAGCCCACTAGCGGGGGGTCGCAATGAGCAGTTCTTC. Amino acid sequence: CASSPLAGGRNEQFF.

The chain is built from TRBV30 and TRBJ2-5, with TRBD1 as a possible D gene (6 bases). Germline loops: CDR1 GTSNPN, CDR2 SVGIG (reference sequence). The length of the CDR3 is 15 residues. Trimming took off 1 base at V and 1 base at J, with 13 bases between the two ends. CDR3 DNA sequence: TGTGCCTGGAGTGCCCAGGGGACCCGCCAAGAGACCCAGTACTTC. It encodes CAWSAQGTRQETQYF. Variable domain in full (rest from reference TRBV30 and TRBJ2-5): SQTIHQWPATLVQPVGSPLSLECTVEGTSNPNLYWYRQAAGRGLQLLFYSVGIGQISSEVPQNLSASRPQDRQFILSSKKLLLSDSGFYLCAWSAQGTRQETQYFGPGTRLLVL.

The gene calls are TRBV7-2 and TRBJ2-1; TRBD1 matches at 9 bases. J was trimmed by 0 bases and V by 5 bases; bases with no gene match: 5. Per germline, CDR1 SGHTA and CDR2 FQGNSA. The CDR3 sequence is 16 residues long. CDR3 bases: TGTGCCAGCAGCAAACAGGGGGCGGGCTCCTACAATGAGCAGTTCTTC. It specifies CASSKQGAGSYNEQFF. Full variable domain (outside the CDR3, taken from reference TRBV7-2 and TRBJ2-1): GAGVSQSPSNKVTEKGKDVELRCDPISGHTALYWYRQSLGQGLEFLIYFQGNSAPDKSGLPSDRFSAERTGGSVSTLTIQRTQQEDSAVYLCASSKQGAGSYNEQFFGPGTRLTVL.

This clone was counted a few times. J is TRBJ1-3 and V is TRBV4-1; perhaps TRBD1 as D (6 bases). The germline V gene encodes CDR1 MGHRA and CDR2 YSYEKL. CDR3 size: 16 residues. V was cut by 0 bases and J by 2 bases, with 11 bases left in between. This CDR3 reads CASSQEQGLAGNTIYF. In DNA form, the CDR3 reads TGCGCCAGCAGCCAAGAACAGGGCTTAGCTGGAAACACCATATATTTT.

V gene TRBV3-1 (or the pseudogene TRBV3-2) combines with J gene TRBJ1-3, with D perhaps TRBD1 (6 bases). This CDR3 comprises 16 residues. Germline loops: CDR1 LGHDT, CDR2 YNNKEL (reference sequence). Trimming stripped 1 base from V and 2 bases from J, with 12 bases between. In DNA, the CDR3 is TGTGCCAGCAGCCAAGCCGACAGGAGACCTGGAAACACCATATATTTT. Its translation: CASSQADRRPGNTIYF.

V gene TRBV7-8 combines with J gene TRBJ2-7; D is possibly TRBD2 (5 bases). Germline V CDR1 and CDR2: SGHVS, FQNEAQ. The CDR3 length is 15 residues. Trimming left V 5 bases short and J 0 bases short, with 14 bases between. The CDR3 nucleotides read TGTGCCAGCAGCCTCGGGGTGTGGGTCTCCTACGAGCAGTACTTC. It translates to CASSLGVWVSYEQYF.

The chain is built from TRBV18 and TRBJ1-1, with D possibly TRBD1 on 5 matching bases. Germline CDR1 and CDR2: KGHSH and LQKENI. There are 13 residues in the CDR3. Trimming left V 5 bases short and J 2 bases short, with 9 bases between. CDR3 nucleotide sequence: TGTGCCAGCTCAGGGAGGGGAAACACTGAAGCTTTCTTT. Its translation is CASSGRGNTEAFF.

The chain combines TRBV5-1 with TRBJ2-3; 8 bases agree with TRBD1. The CDR3 loop spans 18 amino acids. Trimming at V came to 0 bases and at J to 3 bases, leaving 12 bases not matched to a gene. Germline V gene lookup returns CDR1 SGHRS and CDR2 YFSETQ. The CDR3: CASSLALGGRGPTDTQYF. DNA of the CDR3: TGCGCCAGCAGCTTGGCTCTCGGTGGCAGGGGGCCGACAGATACGCAGTATTTT.

The chain carries TRBV3-1 (or the pseudogene TRBV3-2) and TRBJ1-2, with 7 bases fitting TRBD1. In germline, CDR1 is LGHDT, CDR2 YNNKEL (reference sequence). The ends lost 5 bases at V and 3 bases at J; junction bases unmatched: 3. The CDR3 runs to 13 residues. CDR3 nucleotide sequence: TGTGCCAGCAGCTGGGGACAGTACTATGGCTACACCTTC. Protein: CASSWGQYYGYTF.

The chain links TRBV18 to TRBJ1-5; TRBD1 matches at 7 bases. The CDR3 is 16 residues long. Looked up from germline, CDR1 is KGHSH and CDR2 is LQKENI. Losses at the gene ends were 4 bases for V and 10 bases for J; bases not matched to a gene: 16. The CDR3 protein is CASSRTGTTINSPQHF. CDR3 sequence (DNA): TGTGCCAGCTCACGGACAGGCACCACCATTAACAGCCCCCAGCATTTT.

The table lists this clone with a count of one. The chain joins TRBV18 to TRBJ1-2; 8 positions match TRBD1. Germline assignment: CDR1 KGHSH and CDR2 LQKENI. The CDR3 sequence is 15 residues long. With 2 bases clipped from V and 4 bases from J, the junction kept 6 bases outside the gene matches. The CDR3 protein is CASSPTSTGAYGYTF. CDR3 sequence (DNA): TGTGCCAGCTCACCAACTTCGACAGGGGCCTATGGCTACACCTTC. Filled out from reference TRBV18 and TRBJ1-2, the complete variable domain reads NAGVMQNPRHLVRRRGQEARLRCSPMKGHSHVYWYRQLPEEGLKFMVYLQKENIIDESGMPKERFSAEFPKEGPSILRIQQVVRGDSAAYFCASSPTSTGAYGYTFGSGTRLTVV.

J is TRBJ1-1 and V is TRBV3-1 (or the pseudogene TRBV3-2), with TRBD1 as a possible D gene (6 bases). CDR1 and CDR2 (germline): LGHDT, YNNKEL (reference sequence). The CDR3 has 15 residues. V was clipped by 6 bases and J by 1 base, with 15 bases between them. CDR3 region: CASSPPGHGNTEAFF. CDR3 bases: TGTGCCAGCAGTCCACCGGGACATGGGAACACTGAAGCTTTCTTT.

The chain joins TRBV18 to TRBJ1-2, with 7 bases matching TRBD1. This CDR3 is 13 amino acids long. V shed 4 bases, J shed 6 bases, and the junction held 5 bases outside the gene matches. CDR1 is KGHSH and CDR2 is LQKENI in the germline V gene. CDR3 nucleotide sequence: TGTGCCAGCTCACATGAGGGGGCGCATGGCTACACCTTC. Its protein is CASSHEGAHGYTF.

The V gene is TRBV18, the J gene TRBJ1-1; D gene uncertain. The CDR3 is made up of 13 amino acids. V was pared by 0 bases and J by 9 bases, with 11 bases between. Germline values: CDR1 KGHSH, CDR2 LQKENI. The DNA of the CDR3 is TGTGCCAGCTCACCACCCCGGGTCGGGAAAGCTTTCTTT. Translation gives CASSPPRVGKAFF.

This clone was counted a single time. V and J are TRBV19 and TRBJ2-7, with 11 bases fitting TRBD1. J was trimmed by 6 bases and V by 5 bases; bases with no gene match: 6. Germline V CDR1 and CDR2: LNHDA, SQIVND (reference sequence). CDR3 length: 14 residues. Here the CDR3 reads CASSAGQGASEQYF. Here the CDR3 DNA reads TGTGCCAGTAGTGCCGGACAGGGGGCTTCCGAGCAGTACTTC.

The CDR3 protein is CASSPGWGLTNEKLFF. The CDR3 DNA reads as TGTGCCAGCAGCCCAGGGTGGGGCTTAACTAATGAAAAACTGTTTTTT. The V gene is TRBV14, the J gene TRBJ1-4, with D perhaps TRBD1 (5 bases). Germline V gives CDR1 SGHDN, CDR2 FVKESK. There are 16 residues in the CDR3. V was shortened by 4 bases and J by 1 base, with 13 bases between the two germline ends.

The chain has TRBV7-7 and TRBJ2-6; D may be TRBD2 (5 bases). Germline V gene data show CDR1 as SSHAT and CDR2 as FNYEAQ (reference sequence). Trimming pared 1 base from V and 0 bases from J, leaving 13 bases between. The CDR3 runs to 18 residues. The CDR3, as DNA: TGTGCCAGCAGCTTAGGGGCAGGAGGTTCCTCTGGGGCCAACGTCCTGACTTTC. It translates to CASSLGAGGSSGANVLTF.

This clone is termed medium-sized (0.01 to 0.1%). This chain connects TRBV3-1 (or the pseudogene TRBV3-2) to TRBJ1-2; the D gene is possibly TRBD1 (5 bases). The germline V gene encodes CDR1 LGHDT and CDR2 YNNKEL (reference sequence). The V end was cut by 4 bases, the J end by 8 bases, with 14 bases between. The CDR3 is 13 residues long. The CDR3 nucleotides are TGTGCCAGCAGCCTAACGACAGTCGGAGGCTACACCTTC. This encodes CASSLTTVGGYTF.

This clone was observed a few times. The chain is built from TRBV2 and TRBJ2-1; no reliable D call. The CDR3 contains 11 residues. Germline assignment: CDR1 SNHLY and CDR2 FYNNEI. The V gene lost 3 bases and the J gene lost 12 bases, with 9 bases spanning the gap. The CDR3 here is CASSDVRMQFF. CDR3 bases: TGTGCCAGCAGTGATGTCAGAATGCAGTTCTTC.

This chain uses TRBV18 with TRBJ1-3; tentatively, D is TRBD1 (5 bases). The germline V gene has CDR1 KGHSH and CDR2 LQKENI. Trimming pared 3 bases from V and 0 bases from J, leaving 12 bases between. This CDR3 contains 16 residues. This CDR3 reads CASSPQGLLSGNTIYF. CDR3 sequence (DNA): TGTGCCAGCTCACCCCAGGGTCTCCTCTCTGGAAACACCATATATTTT.

This chain links TRBV9 with TRBJ1-6, with a weak D call TRBD1 (5 bases). V lost 4 bases and J lost 6, with 11 bases in between. This CDR3 has 14 amino acids. The germline V gene encodes CDR1 SGDLS and CDR2 YYNGEE. This CDR3 is CASSSRQLNSPLHF. The CDR3 nucleotides read TGTGCCAGCAGCTCGCGACAGCTTAATTCACCCCTCCACTTT.

The chain recombines TRBV2 with TRBJ2-7, with D perhaps TRBD2 (6 bases). Germline V gene sequence: CDR1 SNHLY, CDR2 FYNNEI. The CDR3 sequence is 16 residues long. Trimming took off 6 bases at V and 0 bases at J, with 18 bases between the two ends. The CDR3 bases are TGTGCCAGCAGCGGGCCCGGGCTAGCGAGCTCCTACGAGCAGTACTTC. Residues: CASSGPGLASSYEQYF.

This chain joins TRBV7-9 and TRBJ2-3; the D gene is possibly TRBD2 (5 bases). Germline V lookup: CDR1 SEHNR, CDR2 FQNEAQ (reference sequence). This CDR3 region has 18 residues. The V end was cut by 0 bases, the J end by 1 base, with 17 bases between. The DNA of the CDR3 is TGTGCCAGCAGCTTAGCCTCGGACCGTCCCGGGGGCACAGATACGCAGTATTTT. Translated: CASSLASDRPGGTDTQYF.

The CDR3 loop is CASSPGRNYLGYEQFF. The CDR3 DNA reads as TGTGCCAGCAGCCCCGGGAGAAACTATCTAGGGTATGAGCAGTTCTTC. The rearrangement joins TRBV7-9 to TRBJ2-1; the D gene is possibly TRBD2 (6 bases). Germline loops: CDR1 SEHNR, CDR2 FQNEAQ (reference sequence). V was trimmed by 5 bases and J by 8 bases, leaving 22 bases between them. This CDR3 is 16 amino acids long.

The V gene is TRBV18, the J gene TRBJ1-1; no clear D gene. With 6 bases removed from V and 0 bases from J, the gap between germline ends came to 14 bases. Germline values: CDR1 KGHSH, CDR2 LQKENI. The CDR3 runs 15 residues. As DNA, the CDR3 is TGTGCCAGCTCGCCAGACGAGGTCATGAACACTGAAGCTTTCTTT. Amino acids: CASSPDEVMNTEAFF.

The chain recombines TRBV21-1 with TRBJ2-7; the D call of TRBD2 is as the table states it, not checked on the DNA. TRBV21-1 is described as a pseudogene. There are 13 residues in the CDR3. CDR3 sequence (DNA): TGTGCCAGCAGCATGGGGGGGCCCTACGAGCAGTACTTC. Its protein is CASSMGGPYEQYF.

The chain carries TRBV6-2 or TRBV6-3 and TRBJ2-1; D perhaps matches TRBD2 (6 bases). Looked up from germline, CDR1 is MNHEY and CDR2 is SVGEGT. V was pared by 5 bases and J by 6 bases, with 23 bases between. The CDR3 runs to 17 residues. As DNA, the CDR3 is TGTGCCAGCAGTACTAAGGGAGGAGGGGCGGTTGTCAATGAGCAGTTCTTC. Protein product: CASSTKGGGAVVNEQFF.

V and J are TRBV3-1 (or the pseudogene TRBV3-2) and TRBJ1-2; 7 bases fit TRBD1. Trimming at V came to 4 bases and at J to 5 bases, leaving 7 bases not matched to a gene. There are 14 residues in the CDR3. CDR1 LGHDT and CDR2 YNNKEL come from the germline V gene (reference sequence). CDR3 sequence: CASSPRDRLYGYTF. The CDR3 nucleotides read TGTGCCAGCAGCCCCCGGGACAGACTTTATGGCTACACCTTC.

There are a few counts of this clone. CDR3 sequence (DNA): TGCGCCAGCAGTGAGATTGGCCAGGCTCATCAGCCCCAGCATTTT. It specifies CASSEIGQAHQPQHF. V and J are TRBV10-2 and TRBJ1-5; no clear D gene. The germline V gene encodes CDR1 WSHSY and CDR2 SAAADI. V was trimmed by 2 bases and J by 5 bases, leaving 13 bases between them. This CDR3 is 15 amino acids long.